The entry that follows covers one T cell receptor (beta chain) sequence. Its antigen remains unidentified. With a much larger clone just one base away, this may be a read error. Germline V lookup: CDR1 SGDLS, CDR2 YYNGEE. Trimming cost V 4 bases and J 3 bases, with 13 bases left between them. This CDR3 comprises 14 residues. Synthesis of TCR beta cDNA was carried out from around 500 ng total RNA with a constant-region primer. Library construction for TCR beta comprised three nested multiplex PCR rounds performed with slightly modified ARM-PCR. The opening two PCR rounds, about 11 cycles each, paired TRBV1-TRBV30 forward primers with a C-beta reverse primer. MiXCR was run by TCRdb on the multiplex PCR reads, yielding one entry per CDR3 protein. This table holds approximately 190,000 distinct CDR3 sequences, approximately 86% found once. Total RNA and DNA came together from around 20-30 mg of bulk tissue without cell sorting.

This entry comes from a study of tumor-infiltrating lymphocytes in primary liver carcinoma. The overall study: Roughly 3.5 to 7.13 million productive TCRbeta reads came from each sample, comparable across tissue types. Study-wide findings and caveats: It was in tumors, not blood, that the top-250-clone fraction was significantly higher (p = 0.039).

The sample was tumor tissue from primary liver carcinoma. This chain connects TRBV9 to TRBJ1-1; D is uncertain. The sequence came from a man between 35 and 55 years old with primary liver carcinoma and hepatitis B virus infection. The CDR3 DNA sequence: TGTGCCAGCAGCACGTCCACCTTGGACACTGAAGCTTTCTTT. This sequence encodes CASSTSTLDTEAFF.